Given below is one T cell receptor beta chain in context. Its target is not known. Sequencing used immunoSEQ multiplex PCR; TCRdb keeps in-frame clones, though not all of them. The sample shows about 45,000 clones, around 83% of them seen only once. The data are from a study of OX40 agonist ivuxolimab in advanced cancers. Patients with a history of autoimmune disease or on systemic immunosuppression were excluded. Study-wide points: With doses of 0.1 to 3.0 mg/kg, CD4+ and CD8+ blood T cells had undergone clonal expansion by week 6.

This TCR derives from an adult with an advanced solid tumor such as melanoma, head and neck, liver or kidney cancer. This specimen was CD4+ or CD8+ T cells sorted from blood, taken in a trial of the OX40 agonist ivuxolimab.

The CDR3 loop is CASSEGGASNQPQHF. For the CDR3, the DNA is TGTGCCAGCAGTGAAGGGGGCGCAAGCAATCAGCCCCAGCATTTT. V usage is TRBV25-1 and J usage is TRBJ1-5; TRBD1 might be the D (6 bases). The CDR3 is made up of 15 amino acids. V lost 2 bases to trimming and J lost 1 base, with 9 bases between them. The V gene's germline CDR1 is MGHDK and CDR2 SYGVNS.